This entry lists 19 T cell receptor beta chains sequenced from one sample in a study of blood T cell repertoires in COVID-19. Sequenced by immunoSEQ multiplex PCR; TCRdb stores in-frame clones only, minus some. The repertoire includes around 250,000 clones, about 90% of them detected once, and more than 1% sits in the top ten. Sequencing used PBMCs or T cells enriched from blood (not recorded which). These receptors all come from a human donor in a cohort exposed to, infected with or recovered from COVID-19 (not recorded which). The donor label of this sample is uncertain.

The CDR3 region has the DNA TGTGCCAGCAGCTTAGGTGACTCGGGGGCCTACGAGCAGTACTTC. Translated, it gives CASSLGDSGAYEQYF. V is TRBV7-2 and J is TRBJ2-7, with a possible D match to TRBD2 (6 bases). The germline V gene has CDR1 SGHTA and CDR2 FQGNSA. V shed 1 base and J shed 2 bases, with 12 bases lying between them. This CDR3 has 15 residues.

V gene TRBV6-2 or TRBV6-3 combines with J gene TRBJ2-2, with TRBD2 identical over 9 bases. This CDR3 is built from 16 residues. Germline-derived CDR1 and CDR2 are MNHEY and SVGEGT. Trimming removed 6 bases from V and 3 bases from J; junction bases left unmatched: 8. The CDR3 spells CASSSLAGVDTGELFF. The CDR3 nucleotides are TGTGCCAGCAGCAGCTTAGCGGGGGTCGACACCGGGGAGCTGTTTTTT.

The gene calls are TRBV2 and TRBJ2-7; D might be TRBD2 (5 bases). Trimming took 8 bases from V and 1 from J, leaving 21 bases between them. The CDR3 covers 16 residues. Germline lookup yields CDR1 SNHLY and CDR2 FYNNEI. For the CDR3, the DNA is TGTGCCAGCGGTCCGATCGGATCTAGCTATTCCTACGAGCAGTACTTC. It yields the protein CASGPIGSSYSYEQYF. Combining the CDR3 with reference TRBV2 and TRBJ2-7 gives the whole variable domain EPEVTQTPSHQVTQMGQEVILRCVPISNHLYFYWYRQILGQKVEFLVSFYNNEISEKSEIFDDQFSVERPDGSNFTLKIRSTKLEDSAMYFCASGPIGSSYSYEQYFGPGTRLTVT.

The rearrangement joins TRBV9 to TRBJ2-1, with 10 bases that match TRBD1. V trimming: 0 bases; J trimming: 10 bases; junction bases outside the gene matches: 10. CDR1 and CDR2 (germline): SGDLS, YYNGEE. This CDR3 comprises 16 residues. The CDR3 DNA is TGTGCCAGCAGCGTAGTACCGGGACAGGGGCTTCGAGAGCAGTTCTTC. Protein: CASSVVPGQGLREQFF.

The chain is built from TRBV10-1 and TRBJ2-3, with a weak D call TRBD2 (6 bases). The CDR3 sequence is 14 residues long. Germline assignment: CDR1 WNHNN and CDR2 SYGVQD (reference sequence). The V gene lost 3 bases and the J gene lost 8 bases, with 15 bases spanning the gap. Here the CDR3 DNA reads TGCGCCAGCAGTGATGGCGGGGTGAAGGGTACGCAGTATTTT. Its protein product is CASSDGGVKGTQYF.

The chain recombines TRBV19 with TRBJ1-1; no reliable D call. V lost 6 bases, J lost 0 bases, and 14 bases lay in between. This CDR3 region has 15 residues. Looked up from germline, CDR1 is LNHDA and CDR2 is SQIVND (reference sequence). CDR3 nucleotide sequence: TGTGCCAGTAGAGTATTGGGAGGACTGAACACTGAAGCTTTCTTT. The encoded protein is CASRVLGGLNTEAFF.

V usage is TRBV18 and J usage is TRBJ2-3, with 11 bases matching TRBD2. Germline V lookup: CDR1 KGHSH, CDR2 LQKENI. Germline trimming cut 2 bases from V and 2 bases from J; bases unmatched to any gene: 6. CDR3 length: 17 residues. The chain's CDR3 is CASSPFGLAGNTDTQYF. In DNA form, the CDR3 reads TGTGCCAGCTCACCATTCGGACTAGCGGGTAACACAGATACGCAGTATTTT.

The chain uses TRBV2 and TRBJ1-5, with D possibly TRBD1 on 5 matching bases. Trimming took 7 bases from V and 0 from J, leaving 13 bases between them. The CDR3 runs to 15 residues. CDR1 and CDR2 from the germline V gene are SNHLY and FYNNEI. The CDR3 sequence: CASKRTHHSNQPQHF. In nucleotides, the CDR3 is TGTGCCAGCAAACGGACACACCATAGCAATCAGCCCCAGCATTTT.

This chain connects TRBV5-1 to TRBJ2-1; 8 positions agree with TRBD2. V lost 4 bases and J lost 7; bases outside the gene matches: 10. The CDR3 loop spans 15 amino acids. Germline values: CDR1 SGHRS, CDR2 YFSETQ. CDR3 sequence: CASSPSLAGINEQFF. CDR3 bases: TGCGCCAGCAGCCCGAGTTTAGCGGGGATAAATGAGCAGTTCTTC.

In DNA, the CDR3 is TGTGCCAGCAGCTTAGCCACAGGGAACACTGAAGCTTTCTTT. It translates to CASSLATGNTEAFF. The chain has TRBV7-8 and TRBJ1-1; tentatively, D is TRBD1 (5 bases). The CDR3 runs to 14 residues. Trimming shortened V by 0 bases and J by 1 base, and 6 bases separated the two germline ends. Germline-derived CDR1 and CDR2 are SGHVS and FQNEAQ.

This clone was found once. The chain recombines TRBV5-1 with TRBJ2-5; unclear D gene. The CDR3 has 14 amino acids. V was cut by 0 bases and J by 5 bases, with 11 bases left in between. CDR1 is SGHRS and CDR2 is YFSETQ in the germline V gene. CDR3 residues: CASSLAARRETQYF. In DNA form, the CDR3 reads TGCGCCAGCAGCTTGGCGGCTAGAAGGGAGACCCAGTACTTC.

The V call is TRBV2, the J call TRBJ1-5; D not resolved. V lost 4 bases and J lost 5, with 6 bases in between. The germline gives CDR1 SNHLY, CDR2 FYNNEI. The CDR3 contains 12 residues. In DNA form, the CDR3 reads TGTGCCAGCAGTGGACAATATCAGCCCCAGCATTTT. This encodes CASSGQYQPQHF.

The J gene is TRBJ1-3, the V gene TRBV5-1; the D is unclear. CDR1 and CDR2 from the germline V gene are SGHRS and YFSETQ. The ends were cut back, 0 bases at V and 3 bases at J, with 10 bases in the middle. This CDR3 has 15 residues. The CDR3 nucleotides read TGCGCCAGCAGCTTGGTAGGAGAGGTTGGAAACACCATATATTTT. It is translated as CASSLVGEVGNTIYF.

In regard to this clone: This sample also contains other DNA sequences that code for the same CDR3. The chain uses TRBV9 and TRBJ2-3, with D possibly matching TRBD2 (6 bases). Germline V lookup: CDR1 SGDLS, CDR2 YYNGEE. This CDR3 comprises 15 residues. V was clipped by 0 bases and J by 1 base, with 9 bases between them. CDR3 protein: CASSVGGGGTDTQYF. The CDR3, as DNA: TGTGCCAGCAGCGTAGGGGGCGGGGGCACAGATACGCAGTATTTT.

V usage is TRBV28 and J usage is TRBJ1-1; weak D call: TRBD1 (6 bases). V lost 2 bases and J lost 10, with 20 bases in between. This CDR3 contains 15 residues. Germline values: CDR1 MDHEN, CDR2 SYDVKM. The CDR3 region has the DNA TGTGCCAGCAGTTTAGTAGGGGGTCAATTCGTGGGAGCTTTCTTT. Encoded protein: CASSLVGGQFVGAFF.

The CDR3 DNA is TGTGCCAGCAGCTTGGGCGGGGGGGGAGATACGCAGTATTTT. Amino acids: CASSLGGGGDTQYF. The V gene is TRBV5-4, the J gene TRBJ2-3, with 9 bases fitting TRBD2. From germline, CDR1 is SGHNT and CDR2 YYREEE (reference sequence). J lost 5 bases, V lost 0 bases, and 1 base had no gene match. This CDR3 has 14 amino acids. Using reference TRBV5-4 and TRBJ2-3 for the parts outside the CDR3, the full variable domain is ETGVTQSPTHLIKTRGQQVTLRCSSQSGHNTVSWYQQALGQGPQFIFQYYREEENGRGNFPPRFSGLQFPNYSSELNVNALELDDSALYLCASSLGGGGDTQYFGPGTRLTVL.

The chain joins TRBV9 to TRBJ2-3; TRBD1 matches at 8 bases. The CDR3 sequence is 15 residues long. The trim removed 0 bases at V and 3 bases at J, leaving 3 bases unmatched. The germline V gene encodes CDR1 SGDLS and CDR2 YYNGEE. DNA of the CDR3: TGTGCCAGCAGCGTAGGGAACAGGGGGACAGATACGCAGTATTTT. Translation gives CASSVGNRGTDTQYF.

This chain joins TRBV7-2 and TRBJ1-2; D ambiguous. Between the trimmed V and J ends, which lost 4 bases and 1 base, there was a span of 7 bases. Germline CDR1 is SGHTA and CDR2 is FQGNSA. The CDR3 runs 13 residues. In DNA, the CDR3 is TGTGCCAGCAGCTCCGGGATTAACTATGGCTACACCTTC. Amino acids: CASSSGINYGYTF.

The CDR3 DNA is TGTGCCAGTGGGATTGACAGGGAAGGGGCCGGGGAGCTGTTTTTT. Its protein is CASGIDREGAGELFF. This chain uses TRBV6-5 with TRBJ2-2; 7 nucleotides align to TRBD1. V lost 9 bases and J lost 6; bases outside the gene matches: 13. This CDR3 is 15 amino acids long. Germline CDR1 reads MNHEY; CDR2 reads SVGAGI.